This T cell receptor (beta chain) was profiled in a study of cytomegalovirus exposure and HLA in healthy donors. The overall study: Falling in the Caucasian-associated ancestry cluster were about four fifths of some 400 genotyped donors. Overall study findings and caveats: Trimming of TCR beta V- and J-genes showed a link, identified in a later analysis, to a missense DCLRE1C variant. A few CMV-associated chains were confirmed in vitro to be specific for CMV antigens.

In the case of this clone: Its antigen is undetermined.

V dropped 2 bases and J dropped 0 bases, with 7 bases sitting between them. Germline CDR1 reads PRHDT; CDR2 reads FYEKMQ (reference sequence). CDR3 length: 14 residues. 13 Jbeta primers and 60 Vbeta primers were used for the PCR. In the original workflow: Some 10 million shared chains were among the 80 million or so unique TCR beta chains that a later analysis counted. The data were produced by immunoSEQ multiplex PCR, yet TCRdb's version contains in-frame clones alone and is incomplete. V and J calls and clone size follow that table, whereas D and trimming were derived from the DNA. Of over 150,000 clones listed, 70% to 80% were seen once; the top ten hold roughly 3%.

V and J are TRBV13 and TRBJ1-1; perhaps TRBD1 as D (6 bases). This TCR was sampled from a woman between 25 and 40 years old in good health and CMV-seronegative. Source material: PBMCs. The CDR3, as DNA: TGTGCCAGCAGCTTAAGGGGGTTGAACACTGAAGCTTTCTTT. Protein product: CASSLRGLNTEAFF.